The clone carrying this TCR beta chain was seen at least ten times. Its specificity is not known. All donors with ophthalmopathy were recorded as having moderate-to-severe activity, CAS ≥3, NOSPECS ≥4 and a duration under 3 months. The TCR beta CDR3 regions underwent amplification from RNA transcripts. First-round RT-PCR used HTBI primers; second-round multiplex PCR followed. TCRdb ran MiXCR on the multiplex PCR reads and lists one entry per CDR3 protein. The table includes around 600,000 distinct CDR3 sequences, roughly 39% detected once. This entry is derived from a study of Graves' ophthalmopathy and Graves' hyperthyroidism. General study findings and limits: Most clonotypes expanded in thyroid above 0.001 frequency were present in blood too. Discriminating ophthalmopathy from stable hyperthyroidism, a 13-signature model attained a sensitivity of approximately 85% and a specificity of around 83%.

The source material was peripheral blood. The receptor's source is an adult man with Graves' ophthalmopathy.

The CDR3 DNA follows: TGTGCCACCAGTGATCTCGGAACCGGGGAGCTGTTTTTT. Amino acids: CATSDLGTGELFF. The genes are TRBV24-1 and TRBJ2-2; D gene uncertain. With 3 bases removed from V and 5 bases from J, the gap between germline ends came to 6 bases. Germline CDR1 is KGHDR and CDR2 is SFDVKD. The CDR3 extends over 13 amino acids.